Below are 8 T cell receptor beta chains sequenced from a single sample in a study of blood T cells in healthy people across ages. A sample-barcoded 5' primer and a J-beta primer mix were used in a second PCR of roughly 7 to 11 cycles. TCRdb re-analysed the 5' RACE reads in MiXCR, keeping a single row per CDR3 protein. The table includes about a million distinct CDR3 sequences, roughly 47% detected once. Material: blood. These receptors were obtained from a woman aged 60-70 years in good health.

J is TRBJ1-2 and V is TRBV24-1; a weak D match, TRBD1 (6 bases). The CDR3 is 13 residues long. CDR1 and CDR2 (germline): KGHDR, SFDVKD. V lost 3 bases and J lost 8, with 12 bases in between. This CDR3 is CATSDGQPTGYTF. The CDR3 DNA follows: TGTGCCACCAGTGATGGACAGCCTACCGGCTACACCTTC.

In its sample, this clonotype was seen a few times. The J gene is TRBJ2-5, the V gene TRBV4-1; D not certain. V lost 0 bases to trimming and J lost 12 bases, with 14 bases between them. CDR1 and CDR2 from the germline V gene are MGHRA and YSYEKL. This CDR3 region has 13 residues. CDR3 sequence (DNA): TGCGCCAGCAGCCAAGACTGGTTACGTCCTAAGTACTTC. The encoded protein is CASSQDWLRPKYF.

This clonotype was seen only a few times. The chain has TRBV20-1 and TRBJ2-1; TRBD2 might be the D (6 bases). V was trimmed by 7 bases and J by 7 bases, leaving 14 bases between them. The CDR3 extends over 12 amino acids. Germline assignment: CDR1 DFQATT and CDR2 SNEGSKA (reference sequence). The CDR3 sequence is CSEGTAENEQFF. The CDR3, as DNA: TGCAGTGAAGGGACTGCGGAGAATGAGCAGTTCTTC.

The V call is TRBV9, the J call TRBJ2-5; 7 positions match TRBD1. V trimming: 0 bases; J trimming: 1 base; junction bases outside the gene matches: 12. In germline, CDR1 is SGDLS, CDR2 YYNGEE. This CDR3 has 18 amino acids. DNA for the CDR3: TGTGCCAGCAGCGTAGATTCAGGGGTAGGGGGCGTCCAAGAGACCCAGTACTTC. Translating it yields CASSVDSGVGGVQETQYF.

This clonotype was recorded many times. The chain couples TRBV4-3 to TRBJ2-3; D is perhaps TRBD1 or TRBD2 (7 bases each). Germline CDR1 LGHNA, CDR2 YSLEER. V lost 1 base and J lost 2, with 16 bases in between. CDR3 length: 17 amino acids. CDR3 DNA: TGCGCCAGCAGCCAAGGGACCAGGGGGACTACCACAGATACGCAGTATTTT. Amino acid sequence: CASSQGTRGTTTDTQYF.

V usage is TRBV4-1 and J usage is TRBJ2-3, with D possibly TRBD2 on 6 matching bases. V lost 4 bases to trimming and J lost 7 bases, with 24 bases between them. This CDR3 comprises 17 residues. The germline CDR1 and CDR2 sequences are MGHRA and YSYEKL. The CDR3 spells CASSPGTPRGSGYTQYF. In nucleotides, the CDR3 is TGCGCCAGCAGCCCCGGGACTCCCCGGGGGTCGGGCTATACGCAGTATTTT.

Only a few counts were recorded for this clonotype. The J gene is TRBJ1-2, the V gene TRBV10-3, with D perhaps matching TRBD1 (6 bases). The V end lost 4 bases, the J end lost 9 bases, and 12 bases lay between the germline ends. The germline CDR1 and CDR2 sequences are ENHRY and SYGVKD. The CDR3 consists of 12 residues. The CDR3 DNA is TGTGCCATCAGTGTGGCAGGGGATCGCTACACCTTC. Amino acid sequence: CAISVAGDRYTF.

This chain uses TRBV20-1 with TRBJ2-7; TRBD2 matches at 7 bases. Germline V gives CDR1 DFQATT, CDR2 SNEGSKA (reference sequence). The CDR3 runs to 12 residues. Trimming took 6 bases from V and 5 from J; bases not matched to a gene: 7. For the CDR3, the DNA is TGCAGTGCAAGCGGGACCCCCGACGAGCAGTACTTC. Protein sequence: CSASGTPDEQYF.